The sequence of this TCR beta chain was determined in a study of blood T cell repertoires in COVID-19. Study at large: PBMCs, B-cell-depleted T cells, or T cells provided the cDNA or gDNA that made up the material.

Authors' methods: Quantification of nucleated cells was approximated via reference gene primer amplification. Some clones are missing from TCRdb's copy, which holds only in-frame ones; the method was immunoSEQ multiplex PCR. That table gives V, J and clone size, and the DNA gave D and trimming. The profile shows around 100,000 clones, 75% to 90% of them singletons. The CDR3 covers 15 residues. V shed 4 bases and J shed 4 bases, with 17 bases lying between them. CDR1 and CDR2 from the germline V gene are SGHRS and YFSETQ. The sequenced sample consisted of peripheral blood. This sequence originates from a man older than 75 with acute or convalescent COVID-19. This chain connects TRBV5-1 to TRBJ1-1; the D gene is possibly TRBD1 (6 bases). CDR3 in amino acids: CASSLLQGGRTEAFF. The CDR3 nucleotides read TGCGCCAGCAGCCTCCTACAGGGTGGGCGCACTGAAGCTTTCTTT.